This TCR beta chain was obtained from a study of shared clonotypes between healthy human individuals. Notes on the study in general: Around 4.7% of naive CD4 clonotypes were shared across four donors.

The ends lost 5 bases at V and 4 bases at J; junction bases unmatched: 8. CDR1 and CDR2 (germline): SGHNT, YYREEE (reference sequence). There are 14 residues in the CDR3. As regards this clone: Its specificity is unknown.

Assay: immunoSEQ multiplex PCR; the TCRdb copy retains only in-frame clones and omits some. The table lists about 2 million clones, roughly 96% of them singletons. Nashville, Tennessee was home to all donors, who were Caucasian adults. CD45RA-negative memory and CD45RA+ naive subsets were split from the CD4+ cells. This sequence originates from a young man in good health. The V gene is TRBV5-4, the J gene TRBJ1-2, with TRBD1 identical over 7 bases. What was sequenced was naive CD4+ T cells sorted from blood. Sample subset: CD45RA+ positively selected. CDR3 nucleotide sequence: TGTGCCAGCAGTTCAGTGACAGGGATCTATGGCTACACCTTC. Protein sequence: CASSSVTGIYGYTF.